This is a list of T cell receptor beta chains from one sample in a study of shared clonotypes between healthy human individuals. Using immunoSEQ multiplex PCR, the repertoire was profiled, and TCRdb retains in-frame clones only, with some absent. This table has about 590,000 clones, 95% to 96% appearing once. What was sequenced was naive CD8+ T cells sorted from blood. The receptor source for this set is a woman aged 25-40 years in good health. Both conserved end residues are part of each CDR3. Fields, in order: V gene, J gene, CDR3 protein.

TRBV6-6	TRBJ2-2	CASDNTGEGELFF
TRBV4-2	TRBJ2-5	CASSHGEAGEQYF
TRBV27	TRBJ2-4	CASSFGPTKNIQYF
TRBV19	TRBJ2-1	CASSIVPGLAGDWNEQFF
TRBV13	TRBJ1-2	CASSHDRENGYTF
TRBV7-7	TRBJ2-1	CASSLGSLNEQFF
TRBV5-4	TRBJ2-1	CASSFRGSDNEQFF
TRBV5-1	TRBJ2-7	CASSSSGGYEQYF
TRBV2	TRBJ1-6	CASSDGLPLHF
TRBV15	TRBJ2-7	CATSRGRGRAYEQYF
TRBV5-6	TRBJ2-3	CASSLTAGIGADTQYF
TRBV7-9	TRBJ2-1	CASSLDPGGASYNEQFF
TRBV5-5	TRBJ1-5	CASSLEPGTGGVQPQHF
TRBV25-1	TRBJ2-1	CASSETGSSNEQFF
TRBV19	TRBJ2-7	CASSPHNRIEQYF
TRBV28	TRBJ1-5	CASSGLGQALRNQPQHF
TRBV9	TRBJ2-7	CASSPRWDLAYEQYF
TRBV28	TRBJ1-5	CASRLLQVSNQPQHF
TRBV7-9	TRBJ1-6	CASGLLDRADSPLHF
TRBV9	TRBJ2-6	CASSVGVGANVLTF
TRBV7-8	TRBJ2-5	CASSPGAEGTQYF
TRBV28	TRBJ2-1	CASSFEYNEQFF
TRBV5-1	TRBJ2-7	CASSGEYEQYF
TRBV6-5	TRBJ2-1	CASSYRTLGDEQFF
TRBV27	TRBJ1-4	CASSLLQGGTEKLFF
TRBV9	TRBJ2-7	CASSVEGISYEQYF
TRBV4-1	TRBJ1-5	CASSLEGHPYSNQPQHF
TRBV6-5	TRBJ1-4	CASGEGGWEKLFF
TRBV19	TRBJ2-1	CASSNILRNEQFF
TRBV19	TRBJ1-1	CASSYHGTHLSENTEAFF
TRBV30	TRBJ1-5	CAWSVSSNQPQHF
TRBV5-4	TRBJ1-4	CASSPDGINEKLFF
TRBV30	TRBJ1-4	CAWSHSPRGEKLFF
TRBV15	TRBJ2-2	CATSVQGALDTGELFF
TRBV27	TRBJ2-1	CASSLSLDRSSHEQFF